The clone carrying this T cell receptor beta chain has ten or more counts. As for time point: newly diagnosed GD, antithyroid drugs for less than 3 months. Extracted RNA from PBMCs served as the source of the TCR library. The germline V gene has CDR1 SGHVS and CDR2 FQNEAQ. The CDR3 is 14 amino acids. V shed 3 bases, J shed 7 bases, and the junction held 7 bases outside the gene matches. The record originates from a study of regulatory T cells in long-lasting Graves disease. As for the study in general: Under 3 months of antithyroid drugs had been taken by newly diagnosed Graves' patients.

Assembly of TCR beta libraries relied on iRepertoire HTBI primers together with Arm-PCR of CDR3 regions. One entry per CDR3 protein results from TCRdb running MiXCR on the multiplex PCR reads. Among more than 450,000 distinct CDR3 sequences listed, around 16% were seen once. Separately, the same data were catalogued under a study of T cells in Graves' hyperthyroidism and ophthalmopathy. That source reports: In the first-round RT-PCR of the TCR CDR3, the HTBI primer set was used.

This sample comprised peripheral blood mononuclear cells (PBMCs), obtained at new diagnosis, from a patient treated with antithyroid drugs. V gene TRBV7-8 combines with J gene TRBJ2-7; 9 bases align to TRBD2. This clonotype was obtained from a man aged 35 to 55 with Graves disease. The CDR3 DNA is TGTGCCAGCAGCTTCGTAGCGGGAGCTTCAGAGCAGTACTTC. Translation: CASSFVAGASEQYF. The full variable domain, rest sourced from reference TRBV7-8 and TRBJ2-7, is GAGVSQSPRYKVAKRGQDVALRCDPISGHVSLFWYQQALGQGPEFLTYFQNEAQLDKSGLPSDRFFAERPEGSVSTLKIQRTQQEDSAVYLCASSFVAGASEQYFGPGTRLTVT.